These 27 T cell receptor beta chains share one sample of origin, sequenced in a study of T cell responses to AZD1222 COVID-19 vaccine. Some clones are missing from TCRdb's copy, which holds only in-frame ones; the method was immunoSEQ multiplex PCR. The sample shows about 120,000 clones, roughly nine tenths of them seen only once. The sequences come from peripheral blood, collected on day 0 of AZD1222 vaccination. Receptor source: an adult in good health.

As DNA, the CDR3 is TGTGCCAGCAGCTCCGGGAGCACGAATGAGCAGTTCTTC. Its translation: CASSSGSTNEQFF. The rearrangement joins TRBV11-3 to TRBJ2-1; D might be TRBD2 (6 bases). CDR1 and CDR2 from the germline V gene are SGHNT and YENEEA. This CDR3 has 13 amino acids. V was pared by 4 bases and J by 7 bases, with 11 bases between.

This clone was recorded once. The CDR3 DNA reads TGTGCCAGCAGTGGATCAAGGGGCGGCCAAGAGACCCAGTACTTC. This encodes CASSGSRGGQETQYF. The chain couples TRBV2 to TRBJ2-5; D is perhaps TRBD1 (5 bases). V lost 4 bases and J 1 base, leaving 13 bases between the germline ends. This CDR3 comprises 15 residues. The germline gives CDR1 SNHLY, CDR2 FYNNEI.

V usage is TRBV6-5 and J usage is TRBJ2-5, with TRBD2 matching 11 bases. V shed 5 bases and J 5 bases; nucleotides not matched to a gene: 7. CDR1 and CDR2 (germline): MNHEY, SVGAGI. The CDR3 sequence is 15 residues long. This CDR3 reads CASSPETSGAETQYF. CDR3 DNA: TGTGCCAGCAGTCCCGAGACTAGCGGGGCCGAGACCCAGTACTTC.

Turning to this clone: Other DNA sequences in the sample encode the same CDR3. The CDR3 loop reads CASSVAVGDGYTF. CDR3 bases: TGTGCCAGCAGCGTAGCTGTAGGGGATGGCTACACCTTC. The rearrangement links TRBV9 to TRBJ1-2; perhaps TRBD1 as D (5 bases). This CDR3 has 13 residues. Germline loops: CDR1 SGDLS, CDR2 YYNGEE. The V and J ends lost 0 bases and 6 bases respectively, with 9 bases between them.

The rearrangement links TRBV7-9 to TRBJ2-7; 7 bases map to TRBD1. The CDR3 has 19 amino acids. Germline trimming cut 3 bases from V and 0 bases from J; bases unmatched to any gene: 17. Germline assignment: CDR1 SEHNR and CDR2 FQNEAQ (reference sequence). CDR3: CASSLWGRGNLISSYEQYF. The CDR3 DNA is TGTGCCAGCAGCTTGTGGGGCAGGGGGAACTTGATTTCCTCCTACGAGCAGTACTTC.

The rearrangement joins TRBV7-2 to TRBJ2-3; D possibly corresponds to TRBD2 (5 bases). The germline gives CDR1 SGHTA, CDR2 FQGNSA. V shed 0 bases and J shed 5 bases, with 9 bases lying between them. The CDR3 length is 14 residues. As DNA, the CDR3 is TGTGCCAGCAGCTTAGCGCCGGGAAAAGATACGCAGTATTTT. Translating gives CASSLAPGKDTQYF.

The CDR3 nucleotides are TGTGCCAGCAGTGAATACGTTGTAGCCAAAAACATTCAGTACTTC. Translated: CASSEYVVAKNIQYF. This chain joins TRBV2 and TRBJ2-4; D is unresolved. CDR1 SNHLY and CDR2 FYNNEI come from the germline V gene. The CDR3 spans 15 residues. The germline V and J ends were trimmed by 2 bases and 0 bases, with 8 bases remaining between them.

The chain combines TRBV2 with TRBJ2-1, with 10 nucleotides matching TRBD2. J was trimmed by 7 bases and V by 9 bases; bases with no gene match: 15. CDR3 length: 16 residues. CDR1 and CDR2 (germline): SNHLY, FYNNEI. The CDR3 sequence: CASGRTSGNLGNEQFF. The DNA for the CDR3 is TGTGCCAGTGGACGGACTAGCGGAAACCTAGGGAATGAGCAGTTCTTC.

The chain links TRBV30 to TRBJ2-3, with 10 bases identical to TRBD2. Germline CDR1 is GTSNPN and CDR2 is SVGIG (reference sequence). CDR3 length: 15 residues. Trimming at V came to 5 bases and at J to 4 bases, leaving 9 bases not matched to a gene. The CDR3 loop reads CAWDPSGGPSDTQYF. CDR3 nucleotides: TGTGCCTGGGACCCTAGCGGGGGCCCATCAGATACGCAGTATTTT.

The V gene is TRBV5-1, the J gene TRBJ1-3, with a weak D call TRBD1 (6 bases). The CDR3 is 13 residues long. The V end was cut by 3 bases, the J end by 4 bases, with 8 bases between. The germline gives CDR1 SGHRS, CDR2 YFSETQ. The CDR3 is CASSSGQGNTIYF. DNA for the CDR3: TGCGCCAGCAGCTCAGGACAGGGAAACACCATATATTTT.

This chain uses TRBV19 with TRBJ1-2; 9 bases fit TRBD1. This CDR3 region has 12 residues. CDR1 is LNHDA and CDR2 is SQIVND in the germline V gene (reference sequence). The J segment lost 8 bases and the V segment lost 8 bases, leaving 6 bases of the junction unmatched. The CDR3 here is CASGQGLGGYTF. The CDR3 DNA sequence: TGTGCCAGTGGACAGGGGCTAGGGGGCTACACCTTC.

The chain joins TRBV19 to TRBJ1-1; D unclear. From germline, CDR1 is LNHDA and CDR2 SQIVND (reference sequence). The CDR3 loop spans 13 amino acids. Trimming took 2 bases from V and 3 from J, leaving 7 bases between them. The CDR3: CASSIRTHTEAFF. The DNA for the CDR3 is TGTGCCAGTAGTATAAGGACGCACACTGAAGCTTTCTTT.

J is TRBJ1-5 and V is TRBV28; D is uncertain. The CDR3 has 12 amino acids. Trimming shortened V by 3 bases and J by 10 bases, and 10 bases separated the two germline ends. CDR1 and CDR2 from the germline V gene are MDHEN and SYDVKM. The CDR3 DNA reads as TGTGCCAGCAGTTTGCAATACGACCCCCAGCATTTT. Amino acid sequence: CASSLQYDPQHF.

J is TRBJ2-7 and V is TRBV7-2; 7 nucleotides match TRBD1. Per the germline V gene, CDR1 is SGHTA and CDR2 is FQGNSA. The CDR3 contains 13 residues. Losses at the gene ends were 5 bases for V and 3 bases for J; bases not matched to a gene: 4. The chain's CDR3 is CASSLWDSYEQYF. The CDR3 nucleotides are TGTGCCAGCAGCCTGTGGGACAGCTACGAGCAGTACTTC. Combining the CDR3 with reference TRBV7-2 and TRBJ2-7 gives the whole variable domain GAGVSQSPSNKVTEKGKDVELRCDPISGHTALYWYRQSLGQGLEFLIYFQGNSAPDKSGLPSDRFSAERTGGSVSTLTIQRTQQEDSAVYLCASSLWDSYEQYFGPGTRLTVT.

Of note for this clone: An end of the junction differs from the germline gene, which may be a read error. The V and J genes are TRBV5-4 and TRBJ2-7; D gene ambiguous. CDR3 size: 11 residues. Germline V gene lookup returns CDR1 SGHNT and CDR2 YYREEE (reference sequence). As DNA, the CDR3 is TGTGCCAGCAGCTTGACCGGGCATTGGGTATTC. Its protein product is CASSLTGHWVF.

This CDR3 is CASRRTVGGSPLHF. The CDR3 DNA reads as TGTGCCAGTAGGAGGACAGTGGGAGGGTCACCCCTCCACTTT. The rearrangement joins TRBV19 to TRBJ1-6, with TRBD1 as a possible D gene (6 bases). Germline CDR1 LNHDA, CDR2 SQIVND (reference sequence). The length of the CDR3 is 14 residues. The V and J ends lost 6 bases and 10 bases respectively, with 16 bases between them.

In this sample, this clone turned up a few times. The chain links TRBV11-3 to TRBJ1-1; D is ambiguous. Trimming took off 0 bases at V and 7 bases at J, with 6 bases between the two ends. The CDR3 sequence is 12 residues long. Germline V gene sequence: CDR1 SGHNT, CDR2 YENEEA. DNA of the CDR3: TGTGCCAGCAGCTTAGAGGCAGGTGAAGCTTTCTTT. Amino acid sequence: CASSLEAGEAFF.

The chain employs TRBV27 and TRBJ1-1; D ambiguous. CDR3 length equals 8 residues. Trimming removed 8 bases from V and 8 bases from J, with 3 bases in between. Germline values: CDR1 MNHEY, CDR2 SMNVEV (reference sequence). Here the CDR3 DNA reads TGTGCCAGCGCGGAAGCTTTCTTT. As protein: CASAEAFF.

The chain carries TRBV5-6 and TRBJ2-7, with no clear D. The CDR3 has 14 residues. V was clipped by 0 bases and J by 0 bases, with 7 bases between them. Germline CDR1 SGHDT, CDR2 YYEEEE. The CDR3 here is CASSLAGRSYEQYF. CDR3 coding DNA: TGTGCCAGCAGCTTGGCGGGTCGCTCCTACGAGCAGTACTTC.

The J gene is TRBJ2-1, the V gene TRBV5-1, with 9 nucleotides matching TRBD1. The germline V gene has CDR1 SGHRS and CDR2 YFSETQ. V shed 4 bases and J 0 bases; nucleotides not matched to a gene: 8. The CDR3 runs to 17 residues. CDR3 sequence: CASSPGTGKNSYNEQFF. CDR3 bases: TGCGCCAGCAGCCCGGGGACAGGGAAAAACTCCTACAATGAGCAGTTCTTC.

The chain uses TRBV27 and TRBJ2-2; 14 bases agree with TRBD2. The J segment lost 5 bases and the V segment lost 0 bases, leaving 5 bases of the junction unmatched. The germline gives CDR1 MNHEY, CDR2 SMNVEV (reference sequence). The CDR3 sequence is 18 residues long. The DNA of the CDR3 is TGTGCCAGCAGTTTATCGCTCTGGACTAGCGGGGGGACCGGGGAGCTGTTTTTT. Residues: CASSLSLWTSGGTGELFF.

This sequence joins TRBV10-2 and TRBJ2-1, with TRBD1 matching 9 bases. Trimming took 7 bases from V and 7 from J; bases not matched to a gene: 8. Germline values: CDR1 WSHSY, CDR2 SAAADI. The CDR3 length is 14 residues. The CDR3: CASILGQGWNEQFF. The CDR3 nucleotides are TGCGCCAGCATCCTCGGACAGGGGTGGAATGAGCAGTTCTTC.

CDR3 sequence (DNA): TGTGCCAGTAGTATACCCTCGGGGATGGGCCACGATGAGCAGTTCTTC. The encoded protein is CASSIPSGMGHDEQFF. This chain uses TRBV19 with TRBJ2-1, with D maybe TRBD2 (5 bases). CDR3 length: 16 residues. Germline-derived CDR1 and CDR2 are LNHDA and SQIVND (reference sequence). Trimming took off 2 bases at V and 8 bases at J, with 19 bases between the two ends.

Here the CDR3 DNA reads TGTGCCAGCACCGTAGGGGGGGGACGCGGCTACACCTTC. It codes for CASTVGGGRGYTF. The rearrangement links TRBV3-1 (or the pseudogene TRBV3-2) to TRBJ1-2; maybe TRBD1 (6 bases). The CDR3 runs to 13 residues. Trimming removed 7 bases at V and 8 bases at J, with 17 bases between. Germline V gene data show CDR1 as LGHDT and CDR2 as YNNKEL (reference sequence).

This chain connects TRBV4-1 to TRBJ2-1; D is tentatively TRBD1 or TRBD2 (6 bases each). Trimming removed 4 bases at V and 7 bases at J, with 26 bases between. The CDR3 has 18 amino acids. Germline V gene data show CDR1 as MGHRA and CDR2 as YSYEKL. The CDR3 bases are TGCGCCAGCAGCCGGCAAGAAGTGAGGGGGATCCGGGAGAATGAGCAGTTCTTC. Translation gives CASSRQEVRGIRENEQFF.

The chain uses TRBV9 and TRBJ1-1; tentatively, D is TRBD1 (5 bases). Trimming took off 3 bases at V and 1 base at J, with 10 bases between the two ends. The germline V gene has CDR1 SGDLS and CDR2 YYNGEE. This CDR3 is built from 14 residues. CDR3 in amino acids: CASSGGTQNTEAFF. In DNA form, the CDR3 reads TGTGCCAGCAGCGGAGGGACCCAGAACACTGAAGCTTTCTTT.

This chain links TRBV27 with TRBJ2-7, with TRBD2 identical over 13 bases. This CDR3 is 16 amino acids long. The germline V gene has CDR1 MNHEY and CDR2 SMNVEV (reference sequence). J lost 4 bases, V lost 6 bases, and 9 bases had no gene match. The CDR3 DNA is TGTGCCAGCAGGAAAAATGGACTAGCGGGAGAGTACGAGCAGTACTTC. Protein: CASRKNGLAGEYEQYF.